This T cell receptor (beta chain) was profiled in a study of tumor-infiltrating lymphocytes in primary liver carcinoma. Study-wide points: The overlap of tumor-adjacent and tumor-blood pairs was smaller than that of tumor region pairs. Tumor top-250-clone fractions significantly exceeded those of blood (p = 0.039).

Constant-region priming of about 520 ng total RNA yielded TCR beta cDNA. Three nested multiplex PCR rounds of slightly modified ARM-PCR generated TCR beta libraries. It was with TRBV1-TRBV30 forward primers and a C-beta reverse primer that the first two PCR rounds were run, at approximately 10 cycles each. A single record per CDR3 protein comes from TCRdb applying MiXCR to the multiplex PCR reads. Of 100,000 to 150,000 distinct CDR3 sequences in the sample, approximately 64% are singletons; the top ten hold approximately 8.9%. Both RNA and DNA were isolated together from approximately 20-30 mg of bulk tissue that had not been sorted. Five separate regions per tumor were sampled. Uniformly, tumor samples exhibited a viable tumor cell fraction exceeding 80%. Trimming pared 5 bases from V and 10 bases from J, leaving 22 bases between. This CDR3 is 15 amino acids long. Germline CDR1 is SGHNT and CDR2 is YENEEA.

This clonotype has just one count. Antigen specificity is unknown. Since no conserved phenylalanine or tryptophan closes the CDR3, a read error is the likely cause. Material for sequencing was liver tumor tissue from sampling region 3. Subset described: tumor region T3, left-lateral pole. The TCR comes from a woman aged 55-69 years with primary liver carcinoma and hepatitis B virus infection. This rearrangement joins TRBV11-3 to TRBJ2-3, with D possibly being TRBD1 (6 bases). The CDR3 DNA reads TGTGCCAGCAGCCGAACTAGTGGGACAACTGACGCGCAGTATTCT. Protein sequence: CASSRTSGTTDAQYS.